This TCR beta chain is from a study of blood T cell repertoires in COVID-19. Study at large: Sites in the United States, Italy and Spain provided acute and convalescent COVID-19 samples. The analysed material was cDNA or gDNA that came from T cells, B-cell-depleted T cells, or PBMCs.

This clone was picked up one time. Germline V lookup: CDR1 SEHNR, CDR2 FQNEAQ (reference sequence). This CDR3 has 13 residues. V lost 2 bases and J lost 4, with 8 bases in between. Original methodology: Using reference gene primer amplification, nucleated cell counts were estimated. Only in-frame clones appear in the TCRdb table, and some are missing; sequencing was by immunoSEQ multiplex PCR. From that table come the V and J calls and clone size; the DNA was used to work out D and trimming. The data contain under 450,000 clones, about 80% of them singletons. The source of this sequence is a human donor with acute or convalescent COVID-19. The donor label of this sample is uncertain. The V gene is TRBV7-9, the J gene TRBJ1-1; D is unclear. Sequences were obtained from peripheral blood. The CDR3 here is CASSLSGSTEAFF. The CDR3, as DNA: TGTGCCAGCAGCTTATCCGGGAGCACTGAAGCTTTCTTT.